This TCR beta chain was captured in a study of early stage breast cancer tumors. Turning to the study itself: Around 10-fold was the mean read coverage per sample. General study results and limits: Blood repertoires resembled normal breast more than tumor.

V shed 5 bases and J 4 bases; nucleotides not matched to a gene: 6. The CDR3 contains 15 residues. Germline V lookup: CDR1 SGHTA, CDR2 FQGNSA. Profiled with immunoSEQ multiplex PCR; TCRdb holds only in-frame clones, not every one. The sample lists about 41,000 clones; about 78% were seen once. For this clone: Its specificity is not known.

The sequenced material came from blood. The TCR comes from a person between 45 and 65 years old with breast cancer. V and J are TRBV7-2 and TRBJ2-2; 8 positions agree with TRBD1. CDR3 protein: CASSPRQGFTGELFF. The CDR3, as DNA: TGTGCCAGCAGCCCGCGACAGGGGTTCACCGGGGAGCTGTTTTTT.